The rows below give T cell receptor beta chains drawn from one sample of a study of T cell responses to AZD1222 COVID-19 vaccine. Assay used: immunoSEQ multiplex PCR; TCRdb lists only in-frame clones, some missing. The sample has about 110,000 clones, around 87% seen once. The input for sequencing was peripheral blood, taken 28 days after the second AZD1222 dose. The receptors stem from an adult who received the AZD1222 COVID-19 vaccine. CDR3s leave out the opening cysteine and the closing phenylalanine or tryptophan. The D gene is left open where the match is weak.

TRBJ1-5,TRBD1,TRBV29-1,SVAGQGLYNQPQH
TRBJ1-1,NA,TRBV20-1,SARNTEAF
TRBJ1-1,NA,TRBV4-3,ASSQDGGEGFTEAF
TRBJ2-3,NA,TRBV14,ASSLTFEAQY
TRBJ1-2,NA,TRBV2,ASREDRLLNYGYT
TRBJ2-7,NA,TRBV4-1,ASSPVARENYEQY
TRBJ2-1,NA,TRBV4-2,ASSQDRDEQF
TRBJ1-5,NA,TRBV2,ASSFSPGSNQPQH
TRBJ1-6,NA,TRBV5-5,ASSLGSSYNSPLH
TRBJ2-3,NA,TRBV6-4,ASSDRTTDTQY
TRBJ1-6,NA,TRBV5-1,ASSSGTKGSPLH
TRBJ2-2,NA,TRBV6-5,ASRDPWDTGELF
TRBJ2-7,TRBD1,TRBV19,ATRDREGWMSEQY
TRBJ1-6,NA,TRBV4-3,ASSQENRPDSPLH
TRBJ1-2,NA,TRBV11-1,ASSLGANYGYT
TRBJ2-3,NA,TRBV7-2,ASSVQVTQY
TRBJ1-1,TRBD1,TRBV7-3,ASSQRQGAEAF
TRBJ2-5,TRBD2,TRBV24-1,ATAATSGSQETQY
TRBJ1-2,NA,TRBV6-5,ASTFGRAEYGYT
TRBJ2-7,TRBD1,TRBV28,ASRPGGRDEQY
TRBJ1-1,NA,TRBV18,ASSPPGAWTEAF
TRBJ2-1,NA,TRBV18,ASSRKLGSPYNEQF
TRBJ1-2,TRBD1,TRBV19,ASSRDRSNYGYT
TRBJ2-2,NA,TRBV27,ASRVAGTGELF
TRBJ2-3,TRBD2,TRBV30,AWSASGSVDTQY
TRBJ2-3,NA,TRBV14,ASSRFATDTQY
TRBJ1-2,NA,TRBV29-1,SVEAQGHGYGYT
TRBJ1-6,NA,TRBV27,ASSAEDAYNSPLH
TRBJ1-6,NA,TRBV6-5,ASSYSNQGLGSPLH
TRBJ2-3,NA,TRBV7-9,ASSLSTDTQY
TRBJ2-3,NA,TRBV1,TSSQEGARGGDTQY
TRBJ2-1,TRBD2,TRBV15,ATSRDLAGANEQF
TRBJ1-6,NA,TRBV11-1,ASSFSGIPPLH
TRBJ1-2,TRBD1,TRBV5-1,ASSFTGADGYT
TRBJ2-7,NA,TRBV9,ASSDGGNGYEQY
TRBJ1-5,NA,TRBV29-1,SVEWQGRIQPQH
TRBJ1-5,NA,TRBV9,ASFRVSPHSNQPQH